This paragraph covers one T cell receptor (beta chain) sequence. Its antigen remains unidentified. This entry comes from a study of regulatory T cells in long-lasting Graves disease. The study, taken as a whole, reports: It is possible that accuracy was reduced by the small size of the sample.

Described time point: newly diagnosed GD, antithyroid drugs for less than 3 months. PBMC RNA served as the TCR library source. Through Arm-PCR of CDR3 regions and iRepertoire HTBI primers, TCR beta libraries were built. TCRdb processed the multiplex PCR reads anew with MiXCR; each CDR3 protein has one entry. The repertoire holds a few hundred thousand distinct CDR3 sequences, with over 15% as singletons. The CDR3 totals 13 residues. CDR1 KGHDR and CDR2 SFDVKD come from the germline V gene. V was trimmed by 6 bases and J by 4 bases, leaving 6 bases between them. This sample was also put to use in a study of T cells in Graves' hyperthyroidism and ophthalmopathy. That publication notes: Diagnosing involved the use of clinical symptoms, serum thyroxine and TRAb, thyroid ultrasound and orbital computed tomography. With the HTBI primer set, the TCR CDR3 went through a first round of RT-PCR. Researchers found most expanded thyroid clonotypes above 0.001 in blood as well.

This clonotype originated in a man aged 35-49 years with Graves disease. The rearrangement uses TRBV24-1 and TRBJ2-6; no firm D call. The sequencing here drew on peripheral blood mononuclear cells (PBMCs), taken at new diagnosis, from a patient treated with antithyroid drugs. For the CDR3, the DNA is TGTGCCACCAGTAACGTAGGGGCCAACGTCCTGACTTTC. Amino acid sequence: CATSNVGANVLTF.